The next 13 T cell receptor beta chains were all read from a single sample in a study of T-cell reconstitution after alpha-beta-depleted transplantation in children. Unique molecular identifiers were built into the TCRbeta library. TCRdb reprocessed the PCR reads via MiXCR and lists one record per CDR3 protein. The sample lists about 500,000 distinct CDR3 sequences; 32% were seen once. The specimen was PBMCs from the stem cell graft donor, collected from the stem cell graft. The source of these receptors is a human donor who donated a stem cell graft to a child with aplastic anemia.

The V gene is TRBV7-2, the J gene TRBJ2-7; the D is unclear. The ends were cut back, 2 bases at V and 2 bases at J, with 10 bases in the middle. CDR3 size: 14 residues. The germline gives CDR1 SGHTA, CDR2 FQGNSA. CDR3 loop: CASSLSPATYEQYV. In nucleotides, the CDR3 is TGTGCCAGCAGCTTAAGTCCAGCCACCTACGAGCAGTACGTC.

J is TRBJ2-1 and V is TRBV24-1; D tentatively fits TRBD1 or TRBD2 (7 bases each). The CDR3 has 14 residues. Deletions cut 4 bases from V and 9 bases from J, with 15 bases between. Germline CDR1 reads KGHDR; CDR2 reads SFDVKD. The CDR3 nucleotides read TGTGCCACCAGTGAGTCACAGGGGAGGGCTGAGCAGTTCTTC. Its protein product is CATSESQGRAEQFF.

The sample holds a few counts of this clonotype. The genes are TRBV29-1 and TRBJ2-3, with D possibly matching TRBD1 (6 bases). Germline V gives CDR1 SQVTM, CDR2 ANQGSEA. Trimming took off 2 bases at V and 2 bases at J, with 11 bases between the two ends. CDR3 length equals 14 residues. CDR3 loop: CSVEPGQHTDTQYF. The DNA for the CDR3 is TGCAGCGTTGAACCGGGACAACACACAGATACGCAGTATTTT.

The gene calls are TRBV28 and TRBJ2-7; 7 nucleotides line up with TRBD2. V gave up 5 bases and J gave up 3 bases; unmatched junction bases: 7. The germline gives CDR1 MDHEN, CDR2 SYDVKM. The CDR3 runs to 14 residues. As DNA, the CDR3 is TGTGCCAGCAGTAAGGGGCGGGAGTTCTACGAGCAGTACGTC. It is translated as CASSKGREFYEQYV.

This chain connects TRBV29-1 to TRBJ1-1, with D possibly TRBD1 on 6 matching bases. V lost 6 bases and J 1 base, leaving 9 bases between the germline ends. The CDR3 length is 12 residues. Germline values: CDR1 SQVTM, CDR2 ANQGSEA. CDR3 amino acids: CSVQQGNTEAFF. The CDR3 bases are TGCAGCGTCCAACAGGGGAACACTGAAGCTTTCTTT. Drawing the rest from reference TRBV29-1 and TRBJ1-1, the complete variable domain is SAVISQKPSRDICQRGTSLTIQCQVDSQVTMMFWYRQQPGQSLTLIATANQGSEATYESGFVIDKFPISRPNLTFSTLTVSNMSPEDSSIYLCSVQQGNTEAFFGQGTRLTVV.

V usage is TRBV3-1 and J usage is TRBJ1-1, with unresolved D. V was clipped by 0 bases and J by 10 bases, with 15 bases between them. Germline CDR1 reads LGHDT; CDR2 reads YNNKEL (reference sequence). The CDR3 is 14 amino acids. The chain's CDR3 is CASSQETLEGRAFF. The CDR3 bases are TGTGCCAGCAGCCAAGAAACTTTAGAGGGAAGAGCTTTCTTT.

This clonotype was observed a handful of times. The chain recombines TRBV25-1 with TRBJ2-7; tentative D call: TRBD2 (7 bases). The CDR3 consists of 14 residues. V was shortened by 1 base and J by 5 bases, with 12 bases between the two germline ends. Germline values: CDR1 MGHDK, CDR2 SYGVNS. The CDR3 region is CASSEWGGLDEQYF. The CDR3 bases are TGTGCCAGCAGTGAATGGGGGGGGCTCGACGAGCAGTACTTC.

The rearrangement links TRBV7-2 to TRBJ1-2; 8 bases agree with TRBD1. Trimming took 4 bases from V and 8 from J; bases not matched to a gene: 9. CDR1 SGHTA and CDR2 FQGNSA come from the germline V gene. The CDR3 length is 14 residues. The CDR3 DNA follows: TGTGCCAGCAGCTCTGACGGACAGGGTAGAGGCTACACCTTC. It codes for CASSSDGQGRGYTF.

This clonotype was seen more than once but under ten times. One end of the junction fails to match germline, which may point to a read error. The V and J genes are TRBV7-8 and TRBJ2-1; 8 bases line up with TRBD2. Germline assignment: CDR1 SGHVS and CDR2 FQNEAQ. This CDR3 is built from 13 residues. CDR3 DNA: TGTGCCAGCAGCTCGATTTTGGGAGCGGGAGTCCTCTTC. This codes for CASSSILGAGVLF. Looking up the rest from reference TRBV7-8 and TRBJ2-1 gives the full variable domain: GAGVSQSPRYKVAKRGQDVALRCDPISGHVSLFWYQQALGQGPEFLTYFQNEAQLDKSGLPSDRFFAERPEGSVSTLKIQRTQQEDSAVYLCASSSILGAGVLFGPGTRLTVL.

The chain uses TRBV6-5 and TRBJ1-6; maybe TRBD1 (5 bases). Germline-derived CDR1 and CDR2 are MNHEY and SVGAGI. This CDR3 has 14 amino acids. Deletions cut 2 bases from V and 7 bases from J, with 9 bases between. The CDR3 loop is CASSYTEGNSPLHF. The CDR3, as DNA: TGTGCCAGCAGTTACACCGAGGGGAATTCACCCCTCCACTTT.

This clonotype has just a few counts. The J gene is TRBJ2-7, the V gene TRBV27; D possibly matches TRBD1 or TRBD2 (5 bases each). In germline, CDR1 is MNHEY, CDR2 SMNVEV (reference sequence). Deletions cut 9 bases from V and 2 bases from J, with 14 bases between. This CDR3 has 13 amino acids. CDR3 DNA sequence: TGTGCCAGTGGGGGTCAACTCCCCTACGAGCAGTACTTC. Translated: CASGGQLPYEQYF.

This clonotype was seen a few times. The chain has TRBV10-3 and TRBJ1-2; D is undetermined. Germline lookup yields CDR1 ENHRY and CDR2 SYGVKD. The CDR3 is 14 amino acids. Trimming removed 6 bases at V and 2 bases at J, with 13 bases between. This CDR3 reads CAISPRQDNYGYTF. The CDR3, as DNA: TGTGCCATCAGCCCCAGGCAGGACAACTATGGCTACACCTTC.

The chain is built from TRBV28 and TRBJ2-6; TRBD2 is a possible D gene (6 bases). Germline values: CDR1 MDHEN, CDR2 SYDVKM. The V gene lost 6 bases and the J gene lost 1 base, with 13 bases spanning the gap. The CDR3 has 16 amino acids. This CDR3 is CASSFPGGSGANVLTF. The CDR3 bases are TGTGCCAGCAGCTTCCCCGGAGGGTCTGGGGCCAACGTCCTGACTTTC.